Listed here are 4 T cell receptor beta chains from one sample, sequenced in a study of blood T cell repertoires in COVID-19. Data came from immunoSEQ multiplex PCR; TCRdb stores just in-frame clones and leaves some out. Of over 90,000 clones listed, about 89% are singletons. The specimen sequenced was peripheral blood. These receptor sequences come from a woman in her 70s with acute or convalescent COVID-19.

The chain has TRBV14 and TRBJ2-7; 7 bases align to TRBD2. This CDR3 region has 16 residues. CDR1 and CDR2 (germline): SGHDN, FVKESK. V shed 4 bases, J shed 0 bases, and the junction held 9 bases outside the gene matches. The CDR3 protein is CASSPSGRESSYEQYV. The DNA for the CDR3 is TGTGCCAGCAGCCCCTCGGGGCGGGAGAGCTCCTACGAGCAGTACGTC.

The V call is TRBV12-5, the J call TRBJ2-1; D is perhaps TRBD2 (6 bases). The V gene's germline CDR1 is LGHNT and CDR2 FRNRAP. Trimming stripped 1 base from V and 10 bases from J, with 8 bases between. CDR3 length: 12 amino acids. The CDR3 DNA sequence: TGTGCTAGTGGTTTGGGCGCGGGGGAGCAGTTCTTC. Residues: CASGLGAGEQFF.

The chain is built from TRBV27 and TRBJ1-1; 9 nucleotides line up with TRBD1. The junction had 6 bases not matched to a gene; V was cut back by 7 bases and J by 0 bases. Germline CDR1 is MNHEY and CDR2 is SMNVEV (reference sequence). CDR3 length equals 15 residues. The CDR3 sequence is CASTPGTGMNTEAFF. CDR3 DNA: TGTGCCAGCACACCCGGGACAGGGATGAACACTGAAGCTTTCTTT.

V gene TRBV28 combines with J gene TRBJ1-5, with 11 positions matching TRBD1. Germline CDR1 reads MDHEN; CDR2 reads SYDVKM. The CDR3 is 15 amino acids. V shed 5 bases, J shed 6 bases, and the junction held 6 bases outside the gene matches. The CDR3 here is CASSRGTGGSQPQHF. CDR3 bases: TGTGCCAGCAGTCGTGGGACAGGGGGAAGTCAGCCCCAGCATTTT.